This paragraph covers one T cell receptor (beta chain) sequence. Its target is not known. These data belong to a study of OX40 agonist ivuxolimab in advanced cancers. About the study: Participants, roughly 80% male, averaged around 64 years of age, ranging from about 23 to 85. General observations from the study: Clonal expansion in partial responders at 0.1-3.0 mg/kg ranked among the lowest.

Method: immunoSEQ multiplex PCR; TCRdb's copy keeps in-frame clones and lacks some. The sample lists roughly 24,000 clones, about four fifths seen once, with about 25% in the top ten. The specimen comprised CD4+ or CD8+ T cells sorted from blood, sampled in a trial of the OX40 agonist ivuxolimab. The clonotype originates from an adult with an advanced solid tumor such as melanoma, head and neck, liver or kidney cancer.

The CDR3 DNA reads as TGTGCCAGCAGCCGTCATGGGGGATCCTACAATGAGCAGTTCTTC. This sequence encodes CASSRHGGSYNEQFF. The chain carries TRBV7-3 and TRBJ2-1; D possibly matches TRBD1 or TRBD2 (5 bases each). Per germline, CDR1 SGHTA and CDR2 FQGTGA. This CDR3 comprises 15 residues. The V end was cut by 5 bases, the J end by 1 base, with 12 bases between.